These T cell receptor beta chains were read from a single sample in a study of blood T cell repertoires in COVID-19. The protocol was immunoSEQ multiplex PCR, while the TCRdb copy is restricted to in-frame clones and leaves out a portion. The sample lists about 240,000 clones, approximately 87% occurring once. Sequenced input: peripheral blood. The receptor source for this set is a man in his sixties with acute or convalescent COVID-19. CDR3s include the opening cysteine and the closing phenylalanine or tryptophan. A D gene is named only where the DNA matches it firmly. Clone size is not always given. Where it is, it says once, few, many or a class for expanded clones.

CDR3aa: CASSSQGRAPYEQYF; CDR3nt: TGTGCCAGCAGCTCCCAGGGGCGAGCACCCTACGAGCAGTACTTC; abundance: -; d_gene: -; j_gene: TRBJ2-7; v_gene: TRBV13
CDR3aa: CASSPRQGAYYGYTF; CDR3nt: TGTGCCAGCAGCCCAAGACAGGGGGCGTATTATGGCTACACCTTC; abundance: -; d_gene: TRBD1; j_gene: TRBJ1-2; v_gene: TRBV7-3
CDR3aa: CASSLRGGTEAFF; CDR3nt: TGTGCCAGCAGTTTAAGGGGTGGCACTGAAGCTTTCTTT; abundance: few; d_gene: -; j_gene: TRBJ1-1; v_gene: TRBV12-3/TRBV12-4
CDR3aa: CASSSGYNEQFF; CDR3nt: TGCGCCAGCAGCTCGGGGTATAATGAGCAGTTCTTC; abundance: -; d_gene: -; j_gene: TRBJ2-1; v_gene: TRBV5-1
CDR3aa: CASSPYSGSEQYF; CDR3nt: TGTGCCAGTAGTCCCTATAGCGGGTCGGAGCAGTACTTC; abundance: -; d_gene: TRBD2; j_gene: TRBJ2-7; v_gene: TRBV19
CDR3aa: CASSFTGTGSYEQYF; CDR3nt: TGTGCCAGCAGCTTCACCGGGACAGGGTCTTACGAGCAGTACTTC; abundance: once; d_gene: TRBD1; j_gene: TRBJ2-7; v_gene: TRBV11-2
CDR3aa: CASSSDSDSEAFF; CDR3nt: TGTGCCAGCAGTTCCGACTCAGACTCTGAAGCTTTCTTT; abundance: once; d_gene: -; j_gene: TRBJ1-1; v_gene: TRBV28
CDR3aa: CASSQDWKGQGPEQYF; CDR3nt: TGCGCCAGCAGCCAAGATTGGAAGGGACAGGGACCCGAGCAGTACTTC; abundance: -; d_gene: TRBD1; j_gene: TRBJ2-7; v_gene: TRBV4-3
CDR3aa: CASSPQPSGTGDYEQYF; CDR3nt: TGTGCCAGCTCACCCCAGCCCTCCGGGACAGGGGATTACGAGCAGTACTTC; abundance: -; d_gene: TRBD1; j_gene: TRBJ2-7; v_gene: TRBV18
CDR3aa: CASSLAVAGVGETQYF; CDR3nt: TGCGCCAGCAGCTTGGCGGTAGCGGGAGTAGGGGAGACCCAGTACTTC; abundance: -; d_gene: TRBD2; j_gene: TRBJ2-5; v_gene: TRBV5-1
CDR3aa: CASSLSGTGIDTQYF; CDR3nt: TGTGCCAGCAGTTTATCCGGGACAGGCATCGATACGCAGTATTTT; abundance: -; d_gene: TRBD1; j_gene: TRBJ2-3; v_gene: TRBV27
CDR3aa: CASSQDNTSGRARRNEQYF; CDR3nt: TGCGCCAGCAGCCAAGATAATACTAGCGGGAGGGCCAGGCGCAACGAGCAGTACTTC; abundance: -; d_gene: TRBD2; j_gene: TRBJ2-7; v_gene: TRBV4-3
CDR3aa: CAWSKDRDSNQPQHF; CDR3nt: TGTGCCTGGAGTAAAGACAGGGATAGCAATCAGCCCCAGCATTTT; abundance: -; d_gene: TRBD1; j_gene: TRBJ1-5; v_gene: TRBV30
CDR3aa: CASSTLPSGELFF; CDR3nt: TGTGCCAGCAGTACACTACCTAGCGGGGAGCTGTTTTTT; abundance: -; d_gene: -; j_gene: TRBJ2-2; v_gene: TRBV6-2/TRBV6-3
CDR3aa: CAWRDFDSNTEAFF; CDR3nt: TGTGCCTGGAGAGATTTCGACAGCAACACTGAAGCTTTCTTT; abundance: -; d_gene: -; j_gene: TRBJ1-1; v_gene: TRBV30
CDR3aa: CASSYIRGGSEAFF; CDR3nt: TGTGCCAGCAGCTACATCAGGGGTGGGAGTGAAGCTTTCTTT; abundance: -; d_gene: -; j_gene: TRBJ1-1; v_gene: TRBV7-2
CDR3aa: CASSYRLANYEQYF; CDR3nt: TGTGCCAGCAGTTACAGACTAGCGAACTACGAGCAGTACTTC; abundance: -; d_gene: TRBD2; j_gene: TRBJ2-7; v_gene: TRBV6-2/TRBV6-3
CDR3aa: CASSYGGVNTEAFF; CDR3nt: TGTGCCAGCAGTTACGGGGGGGTGAACACTGAAGCTTTCTTT; abundance: -; d_gene: -; j_gene: TRBJ1-1; v_gene: TRBV6-6
CDR3aa: CASSLKPGQSTDTQYF; CDR3nt: TGTGCCAGCTCACTCAAACCGGGACAGAGCACAGATACGCAGTATTTT; abundance: -; d_gene: TRBD1; j_gene: TRBJ2-3; v_gene: TRBV18
CDR3aa: CASTLDQTNTEAFF; CDR3nt: TGTGCCAGCACCCTAGACCAGACGAACACTGAAGCTTTCTTT; abundance: once; d_gene: -; j_gene: TRBJ1-1; v_gene: TRBV9
CDR3aa: CASRMTGGSYNEQFF; CDR3nt: TGTGCCAGCAGGATGACAGGGGGCTCCTACAATGAGCAGTTCTTC; abundance: once; d_gene: TRBD1; j_gene: TRBJ2-1; v_gene: TRBV28
CDR3aa: CASSPPLERGLAGGPRGPYEQYF; CDR3nt: TGCGCCAGCAGTCCCCCGCTCGAAAGGGGACTAGCGGGAGGGCCCCGTGGCCCGTACGAGCAGTACTTC; abundance: -; d_gene: TRBD2; j_gene: TRBJ2-7; v_gene: TRBV23-1
CDR3aa: CAWSAQGDPVEKLFF; CDR3nt: TGTGCCTGGAGTGCGCAGGGGGATCCGGTAGAAAAACTGTTTTTT; abundance: -; d_gene: TRBD1; j_gene: TRBJ1-4; v_gene: TRBV30
CDR3aa: CASILAGGPYEQYF; CDR3nt: TGTGCCAGCATCCTAGCGGGAGGTCCCTACGAGCAGTACTTC; abundance: -; d_gene: TRBD2; j_gene: TRBJ2-7; v_gene: TRBV3-1/TRBV3-2
CDR3aa: CASSASGAGVRKLFF; CDR3nt: TGTGCCAGCAGCGCCTCCGGAGCGGGGGTCCGAAAACTGTTTTTT; abundance: -; d_gene: -; j_gene: TRBJ1-4; v_gene: TRBV9
CDR3aa: CASSQERLAGLYNEQFF; CDR3nt: TGTGCCAGCAGCCAGGAAAGACTAGCGGGCCTCTACAATGAGCAGTTCTTC; abundance: -; d_gene: TRBD2; j_gene: TRBJ2-1; v_gene: TRBV3-1/TRBV3-2
CDR3aa: CASSQATNNEQFF; CDR3nt: TGTGCCAGCAGCCAAGCTACCAATAATGAGCAGTTCTTC; abundance: -; d_gene: -; j_gene: TRBJ2-1; v_gene: TRBV3-1/TRBV3-2
CDR3aa: CASSPRWYSGGRGGHEQYF; CDR3nt: TGTGCCAGCAGCCCTAGGTGGTATTCGGGCGGGAGAGGAGGTCACGAGCAGTACTTC; abundance: -; d_gene: TRBD2; j_gene: TRBJ2-7; v_gene: TRBV9
CDR3aa: CASSPREGPSEHF; CDR3nt: TGTGCCAGCAGCCCGAGGGAGGGGCCCTCGGAGCATTTT; abundance: -; d_gene: -; j_gene: TRBJ1-5; v_gene: TRBV28
CDR3aa: CADGGRDQPQHF; CDR3nt: TGTGCCGACGGGGGGAGGGATCAGCCCCAGCATTTT; abundance: -; d_gene: -; j_gene: TRBJ1-5; v_gene: TRBV28
CDR3aa: CASSGTPGGPSNQPQHF; CDR3nt: TGTGCCAGCAGTGGGACCCCAGGGGGCCCGAGCAATCAGCCCCAGCATTTT; abundance: few; d_gene: TRBD1; j_gene: TRBJ1-5; v_gene: TRBV25-1
CDR3aa: CSARTSGSSLGEQYF; CDR3nt: TGCAGCGCACGGACTAGCGGGAGCTCATTGGGCGAGCAGTACTTC; abundance: -; d_gene: TRBD2; j_gene: TRBJ2-7; v_gene: TRBV29-1
CDR3aa: CASSSDRVYNEQFF; CDR3nt: TGTGCCAGCAGCTCCGACAGGGTCTACAATGAGCAGTTCTTC; abundance: -; d_gene: TRBD1; j_gene: TRBJ2-1; v_gene: TRBV13
CDR3aa: CASSPGLAGDNEQFF; CDR3nt: TGCGCCAGCAGCCCGGGACTAGCGGGCGACAATGAGCAGTTCTTC; abundance: -; d_gene: TRBD2; j_gene: TRBJ2-1; v_gene: TRBV4-3
CDR3aa: CASSFGFSRSLTIYF; CDR3nt: TGTGCCAGCAGTTTTGGTTTTTCGAGATCTCTCACCATATATTTT; abundance: -; d_gene: -; j_gene: TRBJ1-3; v_gene: TRBV28
CDR3aa: CAWSPGLQEFNEKLFF; CDR3nt: TGTGCCTGGAGTCCAGGATTGCAAGAGTTTAATGAAAAACTGTTTTTT; abundance: few; d_gene: -; j_gene: TRBJ1-4; v_gene: TRBV30
CDR3aa: CASSYRGQGGTQYF; CDR3nt: TGTGCCAGCAGTTATAGGGGCCAAGGGGGGACCCAGTACTTC; abundance: -; d_gene: -; j_gene: TRBJ2-5; v_gene: TRBV6-2/TRBV6-3
CDR3aa: CASSLDGAGSYNEQFF; CDR3nt: TGTGCCAGCAGCTTGGATGGGGCCGGCTCCTACAATGAGCAGTTCTTC; abundance: few; d_gene: -; j_gene: TRBJ2-1; v_gene: TRBV5-5
CDR3aa: CASSQDQVGAANEQFF; CDR3nt: TGCGCCAGCAGCCAAGATCAGGTGGGAGCCGCAAATGAGCAGTTCTTC; abundance: -; d_gene: -; j_gene: TRBJ2-1; v_gene: TRBV4-1
CDR3aa: CAWRGKDTFAYEQYF; CDR3nt: TGTGCCTGGAGGGGAAAGGACACCTTTGCCTACGAGCAGTACTTC; abundance: -; d_gene: -; j_gene: TRBJ2-7; v_gene: TRBV30